The T cell receptor beta chain described here comes from a study of Ad26.COV2.S vaccination and SARS-CoV-2 variants (dated by TCRdb to the early 2020s). About the investigation overall: Vaccine-arm donors were drawn from COV1001, a multicentre, randomized, double-blind, placebo-controlled phase I-IIa trial of Ad26.COV2.S in healthy adults. Ad26.COV2.S was administered intramuscularly at 5 x 10^10 or 1 x 10^11 viral particles, either as a single shot or as two shots given 56 days apart. TCRbeta repertoire sequencing was used to assess the specificity and breadth of SARS-CoV-2-reactive T cell receptors after Ad26.COV2.S vaccination. Trial participants were randomized into five groups of five: low-dose or high-dose Ad26.COV2.S given once or twice, or placebo on both occasions. A total of 32 samples were included in the TCR-sequenced set, comprising around 19 Ad26.COV2.S vaccine recipients, 5 placebo recipients and 8 SARS-CoV-2 convalescent individuals. Blinding of investigators to trial group allocation was maintained during experiments and outcome assessment. On the study overall, not on this receptor specifically: Higher spike-specific TCR breadth was observed in Ad26.COV2.S recipients than in placebo recipients (P = 0.0014). According to the authors, total T cell responses may have been underestimated by the TCR breadth and depth analyses. Vaccine and placebo recipients had comparable non-spike TCR breadth, which fits with the vaccine containing only spike. The study was not powered for comparison of responses between vaccine doses or regimens. After vaccination, spike-specific CD8+ and CD4+ T cell responses were reported to show substantial breadth.

The treatment or condition tag for this specimen amounts to: roughly 18 received Ad26.COV2.S at low or high dose, single or two shots; a few received placebo; per-sample allocation not given. For vaccine and placebo recipients, the sequenced repertoires came from samples collected on day 63 after the first injection. Cohort 1b enrolled about two dozen adults aged 18-55 years at a single site in Boston, USA, between 29 July and 7 August 2020. Ad26.COV2.S was a replication-incompetent adenovirus type 26 vector expressing a prefusion-stabilized SARS-CoV-2 spike protein from the original Wuhan strain. The CDR3, cysteine through phenylalanine, is 13 amino acids long. Only the CDR3 portion is preserved as DNA: 39 bases, with reading frame beginning at the first base. In the germline V gene, CDR1 corresponds to MDHEN and CDR2 to SYDVKM. The trim is 5 bases for V and 6 bases for J, with a gap of 12 bases between the germline ends.

TCRbeta CDR3 regions were sequenced with the immunoSEQ Assay. After extraction, genomic DNA underwent amplification by bias-controlled multiplex PCR, followed by high-throughput sequencing. As for the original processing: Collapsing and filtering of sequences were performed to quantify the absolute abundance of each unique TCRbeta CDR3 region. T cell fraction was estimated by normalizing TCRbeta template counts to usable DNA, with usable DNA measured through amplification of reference genes found in all nucleated cells. Repertoire TCRs were annotated as SARS-CoV-2-specific when V gene, CDR3 amino acid sequence and J gene were exactly matched to a known reactive TCR set. The reference SARS-CoV-2 TCR set was derived from MIRA and filtered for enrichment in COVID-19-positive ImmuneCODE repertoires, a step that removed public or cross-reactive TCRs. Using the MIRA antigens, annotated TCRs were further analysed by specific ORF or by position within an ORF. Breadth was defined as the number of annotated unique rearrangements divided by the total number of unique productive rearrangements, and depth was defined as the summed frequency of the annotated unique rearrangements. Two-sided Wilcoxon rank-sum tests were applied when comparing TCR breadth between groups. Drawn from immuneACCESS, this table holds only the in-frame rearrangements with V and J called that TCRdb kept. Clones are partly lost; checked studies trace under half to an unresolved V gene and leave the rest unexplained. The D gene and trimming were derived from the DNA, and the V and J assignments and clone size from that table. Recorded for this sample are about 390,000 clones; around nine tenths of them occurred a single time. Jointly, the top ten make up approximately 3.7% of the sample.

With respect to this clone: Its antigen remains unidentified. There are no base qualities to consult, and no much larger clone falls within one base.

The chain is assembled from TRBV28 and TRBJ2-3, with an unclear D gene assignment. The TCR originated in a person aged 18-60 years who received the Ad26.COV2.S COVID-19 vaccine or a placebo. This specimen consisted of peripheral blood, obtained in a trial of Ad26.COV2.S vaccine versus placebo. The sequence in DNA is TGTGCCAGCAGTACCCCCTCGGGCGATACGCAGTATTTT. It translates as CASSTPSGDTQYF.